Below, 20 T cell receptor beta chains from the same sample are listed, as sequenced in a study of chemoradiotherapy in HPV16-positive cancers. Method: immunoSEQ multiplex PCR; TCRdb's copy keeps in-frame clones and lacks some. The sample has under 35,000 clones, 88% seen once. The sequenced sample was blood, obtained from a patient who underwent chemoradiotherapy. Receptors originate from a human donor with HPV-associated anogenital cancer.

The rearrangement links TRBV13 to TRBJ1-4; D uncertain. Germline CDR1 is PRHDT and CDR2 is FYEKMQ (reference sequence). Trimming removed 6 bases from V and 7 bases from J, with 12 bases in between. The CDR3 sequence is 13 residues long. DNA for the CDR3: TGTGCCAGCAGTCAGCCAGGAGGTGAAAAACTGTTTTTT. It translates to CASSQPGGEKLFF.

The chain employs TRBV5-1 and TRBJ2-2; D remains ambiguous. The V end was cut by 5 bases, the J end by 9 bases, with 14 bases between. Germline V gene sequence: CDR1 SGHRS, CDR2 YFSETQ. There are 13 residues in the CDR3. The CDR3 DNA follows: TGCGCCAGCAGGCAGCCCACTCTGCGGGAGCTGTTTTTT. Encoded protein: CASRQPTLRELFF.

The chain links TRBV5-1 to TRBJ2-7; 8 bases line up with TRBD2. V shed 3 bases and J 4 bases; nucleotides not matched to a gene: 6. The length of the CDR3 is 14 residues. The germline V gene encodes CDR1 SGHRS and CDR2 YFSETQ. Here the CDR3 DNA reads TGCGCCAGCAGCTCCAGCGGGGGTGGTTACGAGCAGTACTTC. Translating it yields CASSSSGGGYEQYF.

The rearrangement joins TRBV7-9 to TRBJ2-7; 14 bases match TRBD2. Trimming cost V 4 bases and J 4 bases; bases outside gene matches: 3. The CDR3 spans 15 residues. The V gene's germline CDR1 is SEHNR and CDR2 FQNEAQ (reference sequence). CDR3 nucleotide sequence: TGTGCCAGCAGCTGGGGACTAGCGGGGGAGTACGAGCAGTACTTC. Protein product: CASSWGLAGEYEQYF.

V is TRBV5-4 and J is TRBJ2-7; 7 positions agree with TRBD2. This CDR3 has 15 amino acids. Germline CDR1 and CDR2: SGHNT and YYREEE (reference sequence). V lost 3 bases, J lost 2 bases, and 8 bases stayed unmatched. In nucleotides, the CDR3 is TGTGCCAGCAGCTCGAGCGGGAAGCGGACCTACGAGCAGTACTTC. This gives the protein CASSSSGKRTYEQYF.

This CDR3 is CASSLSPYEQYF. In DNA, the CDR3 is TGTGCCAGCAGCTTATCCCCCTACGAGCAGTACTTC. The chain uses TRBV11-2 and TRBJ2-7; D gene ambiguous. CDR1 and CDR2 from the germline V gene are SGHAT and FQNNGV. The CDR3 is made up of 12 amino acids. The V end lost 2 bases, the J end lost 2 bases, and 4 bases lay between the germline ends.

This clone was detected only a few times. The chain couples TRBV6-1 to TRBJ1-2, with TRBD1 matching 7 bases. Looked up from germline, CDR1 is MNHNS and CDR2 is SASEGT. CDR3 length equals 15 residues. J lost 5 bases, V lost 6 bases, and 12 bases had no gene match. The DNA for the CDR3 is TGTGCCAGCAGCCCGACAGGGTCCAGTAATTATGGCTACACCTTC. Translation: CASSPTGSSNYGYTF.

The genes are TRBV5-1 and TRBJ1-6, with 7 bases identical to TRBD1. CDR1 is SGHRS and CDR2 is YFSETQ in the germline V gene. The CDR3 is 17 amino acids. The V segment lost 4 bases and the J segment 7 bases; nucleotides outside the gene matches: 14. The CDR3 reads CASSGNRDRDKNSPLHF. The CDR3 nucleotides are TGCGCCAGCAGCGGTAACCGGGACAGAGACAAGAATTCACCCCTCCACTTT. Together with reference TRBV5-1 and TRBJ1-6, the CDR3 gives the full variable domain: KAGVTQTPRYLIKTRGQQVTLSCSPISGHRSVSWYQQTPGQGLQFLFEYFSETQRNKGNFPGRFSGRQFSNSRSEMNVSTLELGDSALYLCASSGNRDRDKNSPLHFGNGTRLTVT.

The chain has TRBV12-5 and TRBJ1-5, with D tentatively TRBD1 (5 bases). Between the trimmed V and J ends, which lost 5 bases and 4 bases, there was a span of 15 bases. The CDR3 covers 15 residues. The V gene's germline CDR1 is LGHNT and CDR2 FRNRAP. DNA for the CDR3: TGTGCTAGTGGTGGAGGCAGGGATATGAATCAGCCCCAGCATTTT. Its protein is CASGGGRDMNQPQHF.

The chain carries TRBV19 and TRBJ1-1, with unresolved D. The CDR3 consists of 15 residues. CDR1 is LNHDA and CDR2 is SQIVND in the germline V gene (reference sequence). Trimming stripped 4 bases from V and 3 bases from J, with 15 bases between. This CDR3 reads CASSKGPGFDTEAFF. The CDR3 DNA is TGTGCCAGTAGTAAAGGGCCAGGATTCGACACTGAAGCTTTCTTT.

CDR3 loop: CASSLEYSTEAFF. The CDR3 bases are TGTGCCAGCAGCTTAGAATATAGCACTGAAGCTTTCTTT. This chain uses TRBV7-9 with TRBJ1-1, with D uncertain. V was trimmed by 1 base and J by 4 bases, leaving 7 bases between them. Germline V lookup: CDR1 SEHNR, CDR2 FQNEAQ (reference sequence). The CDR3 totals 13 residues.

J is TRBJ2-7 and V is TRBV6-5; TRBD1 matches at 7 bases. Trimming at V came to 6 bases and at J to 1 base, leaving 0 bases not matched to a gene. CDR3 size: 12 residues. Germline lookup yields CDR1 MNHEY and CDR2 SVGAGI. The CDR3 region has the DNA TGTGCCAGCAGCAGGGGGTCCTACGAGCAGTACTTC. Translation gives CASSRGSYEQYF.

The chain combines TRBV6-5 with TRBJ2-7; D unclear. Trimming removed 0 bases from V and 5 bases from J, with 14 bases in between. Germline loops: CDR1 MNHEY, CDR2 SVGAGI. This CDR3 comprises 15 residues. The CDR3 DNA sequence: TGTGCCAGCAGTTACTCGTTGAATCAGCCCCACGAGCAGTACTTC. Its translation: CASSYSLNQPHEQYF.

The chain couples TRBV6-1 to TRBJ1-5, with TRBD1 matching 11 bases. V lost 1 base to trimming and J lost 6 bases; unmatched junction nucleotides: 5. The CDR3 runs 16 residues. Germline V lookup: CDR1 MNHNS, CDR2 SASEGT. CDR3 sequence reads: CASSEGGGTGGQPQHF. CDR3 sequence (DNA): TGTGCCAGCAGTGAAGGTGGCGGGACAGGGGGTCAGCCCCAGCATTTT.

The rearrangement uses TRBV19 and TRBJ1-2; D unclear. CDR1 and CDR2 (germline): LNHDA, SQIVND (reference sequence). CDR3 size: 13 residues. Trimming removed 5 bases at V and 0 bases at J, with 7 bases between. Here the CDR3 reads CASSSGPNYGYTF. The CDR3 region has the DNA TGTGCCAGTAGTTCGGGTCCTAACTATGGCTACACCTTC.

V gene TRBV11-2 combines with J gene TRBJ1-1; D call uncertain. In germline, CDR1 is SGHAT, CDR2 FQNNGV. Trimming removed 0 bases at V and 6 bases at J, with 8 bases between. There are 13 residues in the CDR3. The CDR3 reads CASSLEPGSEAFF. The CDR3 nucleotides are TGTGCCAGCAGCTTAGAGCCGGGATCTGAAGCTTTCTTT.

This sequence joins TRBV18 and TRBJ1-5, with unresolved D. This CDR3 region has 15 residues. Germline V gives CDR1 KGHSH, CDR2 LQKENI. The V end lost 3 bases, the J end lost 2 bases, and 11 bases lay between the germline ends. The CDR3 region has the DNA TGTGCCAGCTCACCTAGCCGGGGAGGCAATCAGCCCCAGCATTTT. It codes for CASSPSRGGNQPQHF.

V is TRBV11-2 and J is TRBJ1-1; 9 bases agree with TRBD1. The CDR3 length is 14 residues. After removal of 5 bases from V and 3 bases from J, the junction contained 4 bases not matched to a gene. The germline gives CDR1 SGHAT, CDR2 FQNNGV. CDR3 protein: CASSPGQGHTEAFF. DNA for the CDR3: TGTGCCAGCAGCCCCGGACAGGGGCACACTGAAGCTTTCTTT. Full variable domain (remainder filled in from reference TRBV11-2 and TRBJ1-1): EAGVAQSPRYKIIEKRQSVAFWCNPISGHATLYWYQQILGQGPKLLIQFQNNGVVDDSQLPKDRFSAERLKGVDSTLKIQPAKLEDSAVYLCASSPGQGHTEAFFGQGTRLTVV.

This chain's CDR3 is CASSQEGLEADTQYF. CDR3 DNA sequence: TGCGCCAGCAGCCAAGAGGGACTAGAGGCAGATACGCAGTATTTT. This chain joins TRBV4-1 and TRBJ2-3; 8 bases are shared with TRBD2. The CDR3 has 15 amino acids. Trimming at V came to 0 bases and at J to 4 bases, leaving 3 bases not matched to a gene. Germline values: CDR1 MGHRA, CDR2 YSYEKL.

The chain is built from TRBV5-1 and TRBJ1-2; tentatively, D is TRBD1 (5 bases). Trimming took off 4 bases at V and 4 bases at J, with 17 bases between the two ends. In germline, CDR1 is SGHRS, CDR2 YFSETQ. CDR3 length: 15 residues. CDR3 region: CASSLGYGASYGYTF. The DNA for the CDR3 is TGCGCCAGCAGCCTGGGTTATGGGGCCTCCTATGGCTACACCTTC.